Each of the 14 T cell receptor beta chains below was sequenced from the same sample in a study of blood T cell repertoires in COVID-19. The protocol was immunoSEQ multiplex PCR, while the TCRdb copy is restricted to in-frame clones and leaves out a portion. In the table there are approximately 670,000 clones, over 80% of which are singletons. The specimen sequenced was peripheral blood. The receptors were sampled from a woman younger than 30 with acute or convalescent COVID-19.

The CDR3 region is CSVDTGTRSYEQYF. CDR3 sequence (DNA): TGCAGCGTTGACACGGGGACTCGCTCCTACGAGCAGTACTTC. The chain recombines TRBV29-1 with TRBJ2-7; weak D call: TRBD2 (6 bases). The CDR3 is 14 residues long. Deletions cut 3 bases from V and 0 bases from J, with 12 bases between. Germline V gives CDR1 SQVTM, CDR2 ANQGSEA.

The J gene is TRBJ1-1, the V gene TRBV7-2, with D maybe TRBD1 (6 bases). The CDR3 runs to 13 residues. V gave up 5 bases and J gave up 2 bases, with 9 bases separating them. The germline CDR1 and CDR2 sequences are SGHTA and FQGNSA. The DNA for the CDR3 is TGTGCCAGCAGCGGACAGCCAAACACTGAAGCTTTCTTT. Translating gives CASSGQPNTEAFF. Together with reference TRBV7-2 and TRBJ1-1, the CDR3 gives the full variable domain: GAGVSQSPSNKVTEKGKDVELRCDPISGHTALYWYRQSLGQGLEFLIYFQGNSAPDKSGLPSDRFSAERTGGSVSTLTIQRTQQEDSAVYLCASSGQPNTEAFFGQGTRLTVV.

The chain uses TRBV19 and TRBJ1-2; D gene unclear. There are 11 residues in the CDR3. Germline CDR1 LNHDA, CDR2 SQIVND (reference sequence). The ends were cut back, 8 bases at V and 0 bases at J, with 4 bases in the middle. The CDR3 here is CASHTNYGYTF. The CDR3 DNA reads as TGTGCCAGTCACACTAACTATGGCTACACCTTC. The variable domain in full, with the rest retrieved from reference TRBV19 and TRBJ1-2, is DGGITQSPKYLFRKEGQNVTLSCEQNLNHDAMYWYRQDPGQGLRLIYYSQIVNDFQKGDIAEGYSVSREKKESFPLTVTSAQKNPTAFYLCASHTNYGYTFGSGTRLTVV.

This clone was found a few times. This chain connects TRBV5-6 to TRBJ1-1; the match to TRBD1 covers 11 bases. CDR1 and CDR2 (germline): SGHDT, YYEEEE. The CDR3 consists of 16 residues. V shed 4 bases and J 0 bases; nucleotides not matched to a gene: 5. CDR3 nucleotides: TGTGCCAGCAGCACAAGGACAGGGGGCCTGAACACTGAAGCTTTCTTT. This sequence encodes CASSTRTGGLNTEAFF.

The V gene is TRBV9, the J gene TRBJ1-2, with 8 bases matching TRBD1. Germline CDR1 reads SGDLS; CDR2 reads YYNGEE. This CDR3 contains 14 residues. V lost 1 base to trimming and J lost 4 bases; unmatched junction nucleotides: 3. The CDR3 reads CASSVTGGSYGYTF. CDR3 bases: TGTGCCAGCAGCGTAACAGGGGGATCCTATGGCTACACCTTC. Based on the CDR3 plus reference TRBV9 and TRBJ1-2, the full variable domain is DSGVTQTPKHLITATGQRVTLRCSPRSGDLSVYWYQQSLDQGLQFLIQYYNGEERAKGNILERFSAQQFPDLHSELNLSSLELGDSALYFCASSVTGGSYGYTFGSGTRLTVV.

The genes are TRBV9 and TRBJ2-2; TRBD1 matches at 10 bases. V lost 4 bases and J lost 7; bases outside the gene matches: 13. This CDR3 is 17 amino acids long. Germline CDR1 is SGDLS and CDR2 is YYNGEE. This CDR3 reads CASSPDPGQGSFGELFF. For the CDR3, the DNA is TGTGCCAGCAGCCCCGACCCGGGACAGGGGAGTTTCGGGGAGCTGTTTTTT.

This sequence joins TRBV5-1 and TRBJ2-7; D uncertain. The V end lost 2 bases, the J end lost 0 bases, and 9 bases lay between the germline ends. This CDR3 spans 14 amino acids. The germline gives CDR1 SGHRS, CDR2 YFSETQ. CDR3 loop: CASSLEPSSYEQYF. The CDR3, as DNA: TGCGCCAGCAGCTTAGAACCTAGCTCCTACGAGCAGTACTTC. Combining the CDR3 with reference TRBV5-1 and TRBJ2-7 gives the whole variable domain KAGVTQTPRYLIKTRGQQVTLSCSPISGHRSVSWYQQTPGQGLQFLFEYFSETQRNKGNFPGRFSGRQFSNSRSEMNVSTLELGDSALYLCASSLEPSSYEQYFGPGTRLTVT.

The chain uses TRBV3-1 (or the pseudogene TRBV3-2) and TRBJ2-5, with a tentative D call TRBD2 (5 bases). The CDR3 runs 14 residues. Germline CDR1 LGHDT, CDR2 YNNKEL (reference sequence). The ends were cut back, 4 bases at V and 5 bases at J, with 14 bases in the middle. CDR3 sequence: CASSPDPRRETQYF. DNA of the CDR3: TGTGCCAGCAGCCCCGACCCGCGGAGGGAGACCCAGTACTTC.

As regards this clone: Other DNA sequences from this sample encode an identical CDR3 as well. The chain is built from TRBV5-1 and TRBJ2-3; D possibly corresponds to TRBD2 (6 bases). CDR1 is SGHRS, CDR2 YFSETQ, per germline. CDR3 length equals 15 residues. V lost 2 bases to trimming and J lost 1 base, with 11 bases between them. This CDR3 is CASSLVGGGTDTQYF. CDR3 nucleotide sequence: TGCGCCAGCAGCTTAGTGGGAGGAGGCACAGATACGCAGTATTTT.

The rearrangement joins TRBV6-4 to TRBJ1-5, with unresolved D. V shed 6 bases and J shed 6 bases, with 9 bases lying between them. This CDR3 has 12 residues. Per the germline V gene, CDR1 is MRHNA and CDR2 is SNTAGT. This chain's CDR3 is CASSAHCQPQHF. The CDR3 DNA reads TGTGCCAGCAGCGCCCACTGTCAGCCCCAGCATTTT.

The chain employs TRBV6-5 and TRBJ1-1, with 9 bases lining up with TRBD1. CDR3 length: 14 amino acids. The ends lost 6 bases at V and 2 bases at J; junction bases unmatched: 4. The V gene's germline CDR1 is MNHEY and CDR2 SVGAGI. The CDR3 sequence: CASSHRGLNTEAFF. CDR3 DNA: TGTGCCAGCAGCCACAGGGGGCTTAACACTGAAGCTTTCTTT.

The chain links TRBV24-1 to TRBJ1-2; no definite D call. V was shortened by 3 bases and J by 4 bases, with 11 bases between the two germline ends. Germline V CDR1 and CDR2: KGHDR, SFDVKD. The CDR3 totals 14 residues. The CDR3: CATSDAGRAYGYTF. CDR3 coding DNA: TGTGCCACCAGTGATGCCGGGAGGGCCTATGGCTACACCTTC.

This rearrangement joins TRBV18 to TRBJ2-3; 11 bases are shared with TRBD2. V lost 3 bases to trimming and J lost 0 bases; unmatched junction nucleotides: 2. CDR3 size: 16 residues. The germline V gene has CDR1 KGHSH and CDR2 LQKENI. This CDR3 reads CASSPIAGGSTDTQYF. DNA of the CDR3: TGTGCCAGCTCACCTATAGCGGGGGGGAGCACAGATACGCAGTATTTT.

This chain connects TRBV5-1 to TRBJ1-2; tentatively, D is TRBD1 (5 bases). Germline CDR1 is SGHRS and CDR2 is YFSETQ. The CDR3 has 15 amino acids. Deletions cut 4 bases from V and 6 bases from J, with 19 bases between. CDR3 sequence reads: CASSPPGRGVNGYTF. In DNA form, the CDR3 reads TGCGCCAGCAGCCCGCCGGGGCGGGGGGTGAATGGCTACACCTTC.